The T cell receptor beta chain under discussion was sequenced for a study of T cell repertoires in cytomegalovirus infection. Study summary: Both a matching HLA type and CMV infection were indicated by public TCR beta signatures. Study outcomes and limitations: Predominance within the ex vivo response was attributable to HLA-C-restricted CMV-specific TCR beta clonotypes.

Germline CDR1 reads SEHNR; CDR2 reads FQNEAQ (reference sequence). The CDR3 has 13 amino acids. V lost 5 bases, J lost 1 base, and 8 bases lay in between. In this sample, this clonotype turned up many times. What it binds is unknown. TCRdb reprocessed the reads with MiXCR, giving one entry per CDR3 protein. This table holds 200,000 to 250,000 distinct CDR3 sequences, approximately 22% found once. The sequencing sample was made of CD8+ T cells from PBMCs. The V and J genes are TRBV7-9 and TRBJ1-1; no reliable D call. This clonotype was obtained from a human donor in good health (CMV status not recorded). Some clones in this sample may be carry-over from other donors' samples. As DNA, the CDR3 is TGTGCCAGCAGCCCCACACCGAACACTGAAGCTTTCTTT. Encoded protein: CASSPTPNTEAFF.